The sequence of this T cell receptor (beta chain) was determined in a study of T cells expressing NK-cell markers. Turning to the study itself: The study drew TCR beta repertoires from sorted CD3+CD56+NKG2C+, CD3+CD56+NKG2C- and CD3+CD56-NKG2C+ T cells. Overall study findings and caveats: Several donors' CD3+CD56-NKG2C+ cells were dominated by the same clonotypes. The dominant NKG2C+ clonotypes represented about 1.0-7.5% of CD8+ T cells in about six donors.

The cDNA for TCR beta came from 5'RACE template switching with UMIs. One entry per CDR3 protein, without DNA, is what TCRdb gives after re-calling the 5' RACE reads. The data show roughly 450,000 distinct CDR3 sequences, and the top ten clones hold roughly 1.4%. Concerning this clonotype: Antigen unknown.

The V gene's germline CDR1 is MNHEY and CDR2 SVGAGI. There are 15 residues in the CDR3. Sequenced material: blood T cells: a sorted CD56 or NKG2C T cell subset, CD4+ or CD8+ T cells, or bulk PBMC T cells (not recorded which). This TCR came from a woman between 50 and 59 years old in good health. The V and J genes are TRBV6-5 and TRBJ2-3; the D gene TCRdb calls, TRBD1, cannot be checked with no DNA. This CDR3 reads CASGNRDRGFGTQYF.